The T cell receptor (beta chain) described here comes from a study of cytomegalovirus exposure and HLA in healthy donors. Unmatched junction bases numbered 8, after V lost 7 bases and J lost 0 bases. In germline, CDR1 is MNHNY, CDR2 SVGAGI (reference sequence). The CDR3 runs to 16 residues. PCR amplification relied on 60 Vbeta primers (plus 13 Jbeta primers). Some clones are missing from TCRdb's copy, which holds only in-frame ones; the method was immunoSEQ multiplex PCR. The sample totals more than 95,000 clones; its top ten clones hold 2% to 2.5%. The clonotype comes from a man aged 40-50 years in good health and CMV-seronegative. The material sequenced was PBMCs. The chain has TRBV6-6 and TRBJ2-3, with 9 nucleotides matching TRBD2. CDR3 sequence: CASTLGLADSTDTQYF. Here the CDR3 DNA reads TGTGCCAGCACCCTGGGACTAGCTGATAGCACAGATACGCAGTATTTT.